This T cell receptor (beta chain) was profiled in a study of OX40 agonist ivuxolimab in advanced cancers. Overall study: Patients treated during dose escalation were battling hepatocellular carcinoma, melanoma, renal cell or head and neck cancer. General observations from the study: Low normalized T-cell clonal expansion also characterized some of the nonresponders.

Comment on this clone: Its antigen is not identified.

Germline V gene lookup returns CDR1 SGHRS and CDR2 YFSETQ. V gave up 3 bases and J gave up 5 bases; unmatched junction bases: 8. CDR3 length equals 16 residues. TCRdb keeps only in-frame clones here, not all; method: immunoSEQ multiplex PCR. In the table there are 65,000 or so clones, roughly 85% of which are singletons. This clonotype originated in an adult with an advanced solid tumor such as melanoma, head and neck, liver or kidney cancer. Sample: CD4+ or CD8+ T cells sorted from blood, taken in a trial of the OX40 agonist ivuxolimab. V usage is TRBV5-1 and J usage is TRBJ2-5, with 12 nucleotides matching TRBD1. Here the CDR3 reads CASSSSGQGAWETQYF. The CDR3 DNA follows: TGCGCCAGCAGCTCCTCGGGACAGGGGGCATGGGAGACCCAGTACTTC.